The rows below give T cell receptor beta chains drawn from one sample of a study of cytomegalovirus exposure and HLA in healthy donors. Repertoires were generated with immunoSEQ multiplex PCR, while TCRdb's copy carries only in-frame clones and drops some. Of over 75,000 clones in the sample, over 60% were seen once. The sample comprised PBMCs. Receptors originate from a male donor in good health and CMV-seropositive. The CDR3 runs from the conserved cysteine through the conserved F or W. The D gene is left open where the match is weak. The listing skips clone size in some rows; elsewhere it reads once, few, many or a size class.

v_call	j_call	d_call	clone_size	cdr3_aa	cdr3_nt
TRBV5-1	TRBJ2-5	TRBD2	NA	CASSSGTRWETQYF	TGCGCCAGCAGCTCCGGGACTAGATGGGAGACCCAGTACTTC
TRBV4-2	TRBJ1-5	NA	few	CASSQVTAGLEMYSNQPQHF	TGTGCCAGCAGCCAAGTTACGGCAGGACTCGAAATGTATAGCAATCAGCCCCAGCATTTT
TRBV6-5	TRBJ2-1	TRBD1	NA	CASSYRDSYNEQFF	TGTGCCAGCAGTTACCGGGACAGCTACAATGAGCAGTTCTTC
TRBV12-5	TRBJ2-5	NA	NA	CASLSGDRQETQYF	TGTGCTAGCCTAAGTGGTGACAGACAAGAGACCCAGTACTTC
TRBV7-6	TRBJ1-1	NA	NA	CASSLVFRGTEAFF	TGTGCCAGCAGCTTAGTATTCCGGGGAACTGAAGCTTTCTTT
TRBV30	TRBJ2-7	NA	NA	CAWSLERRGGGEQYF	TGTGCCTGGTCCCTGGAGAGGAGGGGAGGTGGCGAGCAGTACTTC
TRBV5-1	TRBJ2-3	TRBD1	NA	CASSFRQGISDTQYF	TGCGCCAGCAGCTTTCGACAGGGAATATCAGATACGCAGTATTTT
TRBV27	TRBJ1-5	NA	NA	CASSPWGSNQPQHF	TGTGCCAGCAGCCCATGGGGCAGCAATCAGCCCCAGCATTTT
TRBV18	TRBJ1-5	TRBD1	few	CASSLNRQGSNQPQHF	TGTGCCAGCTCACTGAATCGACAGGGCAGCAATCAGCCCCAGCATTTT
TRBV12-5	TRBJ1-4	NA	NA	CASGLAGIGEKLFF	TGTGCTAGTGGTTTGGCCGGGATAGGTGAAAAACTGTTTTTT
TRBV5-1	TRBJ1-4	TRBD1	few	CASSLTLRGQGQKLFF	TGCGCCAGCAGCTTGACCCTCAGGGGGCAAGGGCAAAAACTGTTTTTT
TRBV10-1	TRBJ2-5	NA	NA	CASRQPGLLKTQYF	TGCGCCAGTAGACAACCGGGACTTTTAAAGACCCAGTACTTC
TRBV9	TRBJ1-4	NA	NA	CASSENRVNEKLFF	TGTGCCAGCAGTGAGAACAGGGTTAATGAAAAACTGTTTTTT
TRBV27	TRBJ1-1	NA	NA	CASSLIRTKDTEAFF	TGTGCCAGCAGTTTAATAAGGACAAAGGACACTGAAGCTTTCTTT
TRBV18	TRBJ2-5	NA	once	CASSPLRGAYQETQYF	TGTGCCAGCTCACCACTGCGCGGGGCCTACCAAGAGACCCAGTACTTC
TRBV5-1	TRBJ2-2	NA	few	CASSLTGVDTGELFF	TGCGCCAGCAGCTTGACGGGTGTCGACACCGGGGAGCTGTTTTTT
TRBV10-3	TRBJ1-2	TRBD1	NA	CAISGTAANYGYTF	TGTGCCATCAGCGGGACAGCAGCTAACTATGGCTACACCTTC
TRBV7-2	TRBJ1-5	TRBD1	NA	CASSPGTGPNQPQHF	TGTGCCAGCAGCCCAGGGACAGGGCCTAATCAGCCCCAGCATTTT